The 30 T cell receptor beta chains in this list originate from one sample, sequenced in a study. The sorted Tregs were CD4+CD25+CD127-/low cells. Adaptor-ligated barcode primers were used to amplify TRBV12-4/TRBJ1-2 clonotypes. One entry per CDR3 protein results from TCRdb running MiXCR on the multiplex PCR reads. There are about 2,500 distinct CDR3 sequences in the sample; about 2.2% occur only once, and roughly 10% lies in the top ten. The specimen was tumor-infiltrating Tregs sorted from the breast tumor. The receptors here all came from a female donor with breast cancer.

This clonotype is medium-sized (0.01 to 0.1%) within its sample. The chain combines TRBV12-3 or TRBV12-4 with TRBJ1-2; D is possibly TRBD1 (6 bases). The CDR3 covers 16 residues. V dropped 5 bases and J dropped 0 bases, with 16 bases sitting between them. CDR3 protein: CASSETTGDSNYGYTF. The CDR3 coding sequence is TGTGCCAGCAGTGAAACGACAGGAGATTCTAACTATGGCTACACCTTC.

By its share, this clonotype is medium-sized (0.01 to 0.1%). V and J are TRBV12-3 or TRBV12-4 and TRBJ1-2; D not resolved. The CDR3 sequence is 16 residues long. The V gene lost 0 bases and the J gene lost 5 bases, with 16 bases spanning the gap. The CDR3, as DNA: TGTGCCAGCAGTTTAGCGCTGGCCCCTGGACCGTATGGCTACACCTTC. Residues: CASSLALAPGPYGYTF.

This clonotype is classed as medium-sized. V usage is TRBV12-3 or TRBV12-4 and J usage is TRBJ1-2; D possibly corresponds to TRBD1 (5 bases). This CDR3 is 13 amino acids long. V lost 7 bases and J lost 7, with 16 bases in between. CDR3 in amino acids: CASTRGGVGGYTF. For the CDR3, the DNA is TGTGCCAGCACACGGGGAGGGGTAGGTGGCTACACCTTC.

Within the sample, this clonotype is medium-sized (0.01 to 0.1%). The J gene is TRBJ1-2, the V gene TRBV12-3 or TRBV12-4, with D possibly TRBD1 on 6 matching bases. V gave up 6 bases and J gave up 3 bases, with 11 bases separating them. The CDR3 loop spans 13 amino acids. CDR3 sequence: CASSRGSDYGYTF. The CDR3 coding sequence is TGTGCCAGCAGCAGGGGTTCGGACTATGGCTACACCTTC.

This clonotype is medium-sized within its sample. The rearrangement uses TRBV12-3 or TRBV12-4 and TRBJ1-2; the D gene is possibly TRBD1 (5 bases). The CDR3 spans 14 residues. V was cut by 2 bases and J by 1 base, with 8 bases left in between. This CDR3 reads CASSLSQGNYGYTF. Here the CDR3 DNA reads TGTGCCAGCAGTTTATCCCAGGGTAACTATGGCTACACCTTC.

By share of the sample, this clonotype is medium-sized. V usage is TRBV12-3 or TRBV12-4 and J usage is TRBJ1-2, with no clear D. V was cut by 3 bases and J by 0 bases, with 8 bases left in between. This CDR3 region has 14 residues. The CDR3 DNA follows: TGTGCCAGCAGTTTCGGCACCACTAACTATGGCTACACCTTC. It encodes CASSFGTTNYGYTF.

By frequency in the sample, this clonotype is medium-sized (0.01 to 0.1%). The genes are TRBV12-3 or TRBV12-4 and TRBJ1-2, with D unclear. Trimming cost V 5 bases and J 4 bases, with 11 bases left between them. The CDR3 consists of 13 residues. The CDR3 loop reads CASSPDTIYGYTF. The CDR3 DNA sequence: TGTGCCAGCAGTCCCGACACAATCTATGGCTACACCTTC.

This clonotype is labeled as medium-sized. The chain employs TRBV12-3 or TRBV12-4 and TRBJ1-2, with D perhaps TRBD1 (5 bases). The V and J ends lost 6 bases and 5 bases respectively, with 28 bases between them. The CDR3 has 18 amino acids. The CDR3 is CASSSRTGTGSGSYGYTF. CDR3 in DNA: TGTGCCAGCAGCTCCCGAACCGGGACCGGATCGGGGTCTTATGGCTACACCTTC.

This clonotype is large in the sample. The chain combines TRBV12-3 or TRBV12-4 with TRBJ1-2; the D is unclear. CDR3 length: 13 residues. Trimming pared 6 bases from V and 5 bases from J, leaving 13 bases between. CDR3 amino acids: CASSSDTLYGYTF. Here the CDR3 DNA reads TGTGCCAGCAGCTCTGACACCCTGTATGGCTACACCTTC.

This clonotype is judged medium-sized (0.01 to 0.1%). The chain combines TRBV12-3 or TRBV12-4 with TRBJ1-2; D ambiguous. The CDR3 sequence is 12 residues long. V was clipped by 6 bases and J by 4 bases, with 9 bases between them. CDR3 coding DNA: TGTGCCAGCAGATGGAGACCCTATGGCTACACCTTC. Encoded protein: CASRWRPYGYTF.

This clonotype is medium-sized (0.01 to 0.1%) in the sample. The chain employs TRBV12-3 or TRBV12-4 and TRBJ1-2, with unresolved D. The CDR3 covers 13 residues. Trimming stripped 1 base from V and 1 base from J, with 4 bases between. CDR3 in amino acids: CASSLGSNYGYTF. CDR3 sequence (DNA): TGTGCCAGCAGTTTAGGCAGTAACTATGGCTACACCTTC.

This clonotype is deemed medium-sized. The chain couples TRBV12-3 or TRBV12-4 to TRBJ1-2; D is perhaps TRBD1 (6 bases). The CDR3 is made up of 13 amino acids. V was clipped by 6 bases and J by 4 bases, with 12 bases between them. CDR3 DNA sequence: TGTGCCAGCAGAGAGGACAGATTCTATGGCTACACCTTC. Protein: CASREDRFYGYTF.

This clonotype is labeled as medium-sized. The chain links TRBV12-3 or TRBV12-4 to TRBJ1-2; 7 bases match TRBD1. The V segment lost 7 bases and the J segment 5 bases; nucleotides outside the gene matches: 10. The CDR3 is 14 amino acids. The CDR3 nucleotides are TGTGCCAGCAACCCCGGACAGGACCGTTATGGCTACACCTTC. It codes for CASNPGQDRYGYTF.

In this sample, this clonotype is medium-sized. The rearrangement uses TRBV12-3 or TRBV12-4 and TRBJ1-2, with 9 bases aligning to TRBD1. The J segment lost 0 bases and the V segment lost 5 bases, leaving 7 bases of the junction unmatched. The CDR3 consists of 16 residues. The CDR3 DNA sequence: TGTGCCAGCAGTCCCGGGACAGGGCCTGCTAACTATGGCTACACCTTC. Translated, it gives CASSPGTGPANYGYTF.

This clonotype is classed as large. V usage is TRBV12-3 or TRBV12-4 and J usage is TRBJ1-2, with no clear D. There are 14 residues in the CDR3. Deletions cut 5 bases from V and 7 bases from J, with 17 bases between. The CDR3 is CASSASHPGGGYTF. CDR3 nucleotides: TGTGCCAGCAGTGCCTCCCACCCCGGAGGTGGCTACACCTTC.

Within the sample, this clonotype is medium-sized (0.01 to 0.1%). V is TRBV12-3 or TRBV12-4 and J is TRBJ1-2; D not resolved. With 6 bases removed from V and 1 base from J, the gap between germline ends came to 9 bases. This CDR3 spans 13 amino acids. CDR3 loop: CASRRRYNYGYTF. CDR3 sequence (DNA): TGTGCCAGCAGACGACGGTATAACTATGGCTACACCTTC.

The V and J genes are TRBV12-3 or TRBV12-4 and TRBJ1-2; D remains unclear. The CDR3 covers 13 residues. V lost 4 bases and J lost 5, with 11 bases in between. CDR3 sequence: CASSCEQQYGYTF. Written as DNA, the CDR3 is TGTGCCAGCAGTTGCGAGCAGCAGTATGGCTACACCTTC.

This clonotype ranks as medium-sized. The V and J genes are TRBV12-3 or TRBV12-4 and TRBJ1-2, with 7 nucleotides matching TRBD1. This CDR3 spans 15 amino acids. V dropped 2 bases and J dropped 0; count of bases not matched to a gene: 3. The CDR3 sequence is CASSLQGTANYGYTF. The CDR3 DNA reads TGTGCCAGCAGTTTACAAGGGACAGCTAACTATGGCTACACCTTC.

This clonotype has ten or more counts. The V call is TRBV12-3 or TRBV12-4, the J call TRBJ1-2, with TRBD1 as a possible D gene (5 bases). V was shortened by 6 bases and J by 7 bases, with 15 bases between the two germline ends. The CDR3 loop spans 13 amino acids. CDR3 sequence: CASRAGTLFGYTF. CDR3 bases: TGTGCCAGCAGAGCCGGGACCCTCTTTGGCTACACCTTC.

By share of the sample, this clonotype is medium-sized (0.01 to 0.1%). CDR3 sequence reads: CASSGTGRRYTF. The CDR3 DNA is TGTGCCAGCAGTGGGACAGGGAGGCGCTACACCTTC. The V gene is TRBV12-3 or TRBV12-4, the J gene TRBJ1-2, with 9 bases that match TRBD1. V shed 5 bases and J 9 bases; nucleotides not matched to a gene: 4. CDR3 length equals 12 residues.

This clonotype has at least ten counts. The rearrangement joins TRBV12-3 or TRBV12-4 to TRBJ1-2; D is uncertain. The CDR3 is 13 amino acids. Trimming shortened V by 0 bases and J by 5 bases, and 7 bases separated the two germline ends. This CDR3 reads CASSLAETYGYTF. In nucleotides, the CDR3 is TGTGCCAGCAGTTTAGCGGAGACTTATGGCTACACCTTC.

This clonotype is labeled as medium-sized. CDR3 in amino acids: CATSDRALTWGYTF. The DNA of the CDR3 is TGTGCCACCTCGGACAGGGCATTAACGTGGGGCTACACCTTC. The chain recombines TRBV12-3 or TRBV12-4 with TRBJ1-2; 8 bases line up with TRBD1. Losses at the gene ends were 10 bases for V and 8 bases for J; bases not matched to a gene: 15. This CDR3 is built from 14 residues.

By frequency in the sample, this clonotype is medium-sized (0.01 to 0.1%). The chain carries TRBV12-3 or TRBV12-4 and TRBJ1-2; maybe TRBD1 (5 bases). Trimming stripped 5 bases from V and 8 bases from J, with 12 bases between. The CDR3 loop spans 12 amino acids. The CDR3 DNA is TGTGCCAGCAGTCGTGAGGGGCTCGGCTACACCTTC. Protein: CASSREGLGYTF.

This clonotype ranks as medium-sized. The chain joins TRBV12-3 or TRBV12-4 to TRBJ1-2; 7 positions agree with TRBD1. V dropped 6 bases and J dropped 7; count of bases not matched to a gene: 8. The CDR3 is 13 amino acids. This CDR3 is CASRRTGLLGYTF. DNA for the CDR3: TGTGCCAGCAGAAGGACAGGACTCCTTGGCTACACCTTC.

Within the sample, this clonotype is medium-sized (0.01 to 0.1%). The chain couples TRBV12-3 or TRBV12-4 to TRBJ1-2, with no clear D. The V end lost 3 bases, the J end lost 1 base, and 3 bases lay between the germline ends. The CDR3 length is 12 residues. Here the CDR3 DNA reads TGTGCCAGCAGTTTGTTTAACTATGGCTACACCTTC. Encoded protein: CASSLFNYGYTF.

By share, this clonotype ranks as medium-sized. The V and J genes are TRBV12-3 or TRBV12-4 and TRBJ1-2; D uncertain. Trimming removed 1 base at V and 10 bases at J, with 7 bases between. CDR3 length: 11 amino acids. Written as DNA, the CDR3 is TGTGCCAGCAGTTTAGGACCGACCTACACCTTC. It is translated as CASSLGPTYTF.

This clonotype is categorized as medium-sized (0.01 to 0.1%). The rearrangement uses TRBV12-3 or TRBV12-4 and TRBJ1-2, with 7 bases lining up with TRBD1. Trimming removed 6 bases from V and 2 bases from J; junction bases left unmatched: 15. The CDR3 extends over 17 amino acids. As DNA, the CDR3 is TGTGCCAGCAGGGCGAGCTTGGGACAGATCCTAAACTATGGCTACACCTTC. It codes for CASRASLGQILNYGYTF.

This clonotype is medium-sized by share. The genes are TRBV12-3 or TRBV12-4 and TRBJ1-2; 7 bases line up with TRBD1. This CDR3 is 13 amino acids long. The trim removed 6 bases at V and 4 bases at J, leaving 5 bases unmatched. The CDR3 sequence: CASRMTGSYGYTF. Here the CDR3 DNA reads TGTGCCAGCAGAATGACAGGGTCCTATGGCTACACCTTC.

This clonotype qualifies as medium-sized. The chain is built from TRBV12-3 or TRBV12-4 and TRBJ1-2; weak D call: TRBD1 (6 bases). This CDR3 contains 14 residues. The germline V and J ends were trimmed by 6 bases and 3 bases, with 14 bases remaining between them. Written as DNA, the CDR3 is TGTGCCAGCAGATTGGGCAGACAGGACTATGGCTACACCTTC. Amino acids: CASRLGRQDYGYTF.

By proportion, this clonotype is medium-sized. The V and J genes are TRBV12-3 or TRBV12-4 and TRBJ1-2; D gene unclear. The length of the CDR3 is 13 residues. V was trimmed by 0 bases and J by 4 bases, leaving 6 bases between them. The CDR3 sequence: CASSLASPYGYTF. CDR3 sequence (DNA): TGTGCCAGCAGTTTAGCCAGCCCCTATGGCTACACCTTC.